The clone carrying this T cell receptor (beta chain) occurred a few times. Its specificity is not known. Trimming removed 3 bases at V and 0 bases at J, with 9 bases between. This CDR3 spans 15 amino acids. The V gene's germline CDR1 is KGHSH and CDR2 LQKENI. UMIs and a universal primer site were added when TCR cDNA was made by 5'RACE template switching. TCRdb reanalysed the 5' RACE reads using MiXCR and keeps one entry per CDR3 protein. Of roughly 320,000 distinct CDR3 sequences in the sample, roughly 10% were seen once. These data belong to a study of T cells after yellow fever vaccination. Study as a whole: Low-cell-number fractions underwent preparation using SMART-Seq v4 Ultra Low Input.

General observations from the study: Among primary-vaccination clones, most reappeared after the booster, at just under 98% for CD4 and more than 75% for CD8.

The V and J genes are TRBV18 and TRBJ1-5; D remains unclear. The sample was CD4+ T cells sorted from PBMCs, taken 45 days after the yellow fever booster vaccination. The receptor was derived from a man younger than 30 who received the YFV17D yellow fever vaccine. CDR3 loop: CASSPSVGSNQPQHF. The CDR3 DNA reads TGTGCCAGCTCACCTTCTGTCGGTAGCAATCAGCCCCAGCATTTT.